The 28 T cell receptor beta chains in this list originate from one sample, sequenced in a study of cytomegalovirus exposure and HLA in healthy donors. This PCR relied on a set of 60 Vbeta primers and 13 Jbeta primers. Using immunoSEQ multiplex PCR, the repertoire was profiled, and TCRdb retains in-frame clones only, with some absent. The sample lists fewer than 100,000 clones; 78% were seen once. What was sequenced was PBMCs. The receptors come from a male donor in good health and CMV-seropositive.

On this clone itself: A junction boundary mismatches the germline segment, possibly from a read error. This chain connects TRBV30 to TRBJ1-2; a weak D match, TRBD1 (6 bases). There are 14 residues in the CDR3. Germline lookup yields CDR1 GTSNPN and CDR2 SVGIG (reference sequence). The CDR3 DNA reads TGTGCCTGGAGTGTAGGGACACCGGTCTATGGCTACCCCTTC. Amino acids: CAWSVGTPVYGYPF. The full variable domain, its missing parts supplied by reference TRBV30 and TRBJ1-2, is SQTIHQWPATLVQPVGSPLSLECTVEGTSNPNLYWYRQAAGRGLQLLFYSVGIGQISSEVPQNLSASRPQDRQFILSSKKLLLSDSGFYLCAWSVGTPVYGYPFGSGTRLTVV.

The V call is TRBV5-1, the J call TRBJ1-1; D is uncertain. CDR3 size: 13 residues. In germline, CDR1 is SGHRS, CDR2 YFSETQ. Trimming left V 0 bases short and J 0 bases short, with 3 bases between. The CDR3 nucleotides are TGCGCCAGCAGCTTGGCAGTGAACACTGAAGCTTTCTTT. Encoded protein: CASSLAVNTEAFF.

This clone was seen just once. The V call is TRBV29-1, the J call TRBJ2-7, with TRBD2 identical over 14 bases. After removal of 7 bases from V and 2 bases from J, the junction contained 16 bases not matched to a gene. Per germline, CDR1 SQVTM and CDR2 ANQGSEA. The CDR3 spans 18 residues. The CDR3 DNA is TGCAGCGATGCTGACGTACCGGGACTAGCGGGAGTCCCCTACGAGCAGTACTTC. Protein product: CSDADVPGLAGVPYEQYF.

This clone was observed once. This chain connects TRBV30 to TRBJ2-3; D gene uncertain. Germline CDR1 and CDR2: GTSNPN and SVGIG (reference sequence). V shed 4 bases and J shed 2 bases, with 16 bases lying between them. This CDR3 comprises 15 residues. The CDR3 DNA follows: TGTGCCTGGATGTACCCCGCCAGGCCCACAGATACGCAGTATTTT. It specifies CAWMYPARPTDTQYF.

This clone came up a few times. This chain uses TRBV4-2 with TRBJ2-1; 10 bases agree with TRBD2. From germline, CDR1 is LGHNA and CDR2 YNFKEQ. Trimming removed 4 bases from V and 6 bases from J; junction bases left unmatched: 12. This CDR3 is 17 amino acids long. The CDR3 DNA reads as TGTGCCAGCAGCCGAGATACTAGCGGGGACCTATTCAATGAGCAGTTCTTC. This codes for CASSRDTSGDLFNEQFF.

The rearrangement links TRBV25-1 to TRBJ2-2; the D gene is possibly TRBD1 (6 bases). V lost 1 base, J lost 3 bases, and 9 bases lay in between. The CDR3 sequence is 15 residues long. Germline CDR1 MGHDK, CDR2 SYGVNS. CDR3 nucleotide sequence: TGTGCCAGCAGTGAATGGGCAGGGGACACCGGGGAGCTGTTTTTT. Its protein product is CASSEWAGDTGELFF.

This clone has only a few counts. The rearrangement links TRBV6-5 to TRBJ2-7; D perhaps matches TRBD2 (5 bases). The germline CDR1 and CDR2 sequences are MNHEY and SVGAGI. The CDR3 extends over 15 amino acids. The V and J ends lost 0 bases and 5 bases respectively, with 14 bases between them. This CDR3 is CASSYSGRRIHEQYF. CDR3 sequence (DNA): TGTGCCAGCAGTTACTCGGGAAGGAGGATCCACGAGCAGTACTTC.

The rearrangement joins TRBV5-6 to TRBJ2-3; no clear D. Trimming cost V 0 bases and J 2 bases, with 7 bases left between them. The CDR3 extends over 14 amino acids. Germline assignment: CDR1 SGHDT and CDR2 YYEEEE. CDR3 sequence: CASSLGVATDTQYF. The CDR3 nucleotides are TGTGCCAGCAGCTTGGGGGTAGCCACAGATACGCAGTATTTT. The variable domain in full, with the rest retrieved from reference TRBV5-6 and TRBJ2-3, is DAGVTQSPTHLIKTRGQQVTLRCSPKSGHDTVSWYQQALGQGPQFIFQYYEEEERQRGNFPDRFSGHQFPNYSSELNVNALLLGDSALYLCASSLGVATDTQYFGPGTRLTVL.

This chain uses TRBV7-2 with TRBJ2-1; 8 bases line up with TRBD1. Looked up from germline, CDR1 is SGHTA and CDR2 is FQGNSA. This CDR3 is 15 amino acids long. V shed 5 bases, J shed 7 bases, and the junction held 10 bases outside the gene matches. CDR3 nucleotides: TGTGCCAGCAGCAGAGTAGGACAGGGCGGGAATGAGCAGTTCTTC. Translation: CASSRVGQGGNEQFF.

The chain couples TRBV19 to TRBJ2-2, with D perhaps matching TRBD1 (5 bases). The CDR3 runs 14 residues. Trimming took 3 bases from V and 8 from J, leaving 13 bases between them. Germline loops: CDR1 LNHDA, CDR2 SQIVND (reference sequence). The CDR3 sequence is CASSIQGLGGELFF. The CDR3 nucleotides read TGTGCCAGTAGTATCCAGGGTTTAGGTGGGGAGCTGTTTTTT.

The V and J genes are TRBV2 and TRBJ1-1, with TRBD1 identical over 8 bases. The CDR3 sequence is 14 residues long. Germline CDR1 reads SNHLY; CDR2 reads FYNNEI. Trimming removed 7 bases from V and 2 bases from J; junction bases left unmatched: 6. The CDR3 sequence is CASIGDRPNTEAFF. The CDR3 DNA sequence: TGTGCCAGCATTGGGGACAGGCCAAACACTGAAGCTTTCTTT.

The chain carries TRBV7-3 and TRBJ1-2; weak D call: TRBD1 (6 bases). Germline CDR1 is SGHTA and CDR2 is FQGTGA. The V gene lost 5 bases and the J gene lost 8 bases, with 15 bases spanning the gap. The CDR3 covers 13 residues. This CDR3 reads CASSAGVSGGYTF. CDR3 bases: TGTGCCAGCAGCGCAGGGGTGTCTGGAGGCTACACCTTC.

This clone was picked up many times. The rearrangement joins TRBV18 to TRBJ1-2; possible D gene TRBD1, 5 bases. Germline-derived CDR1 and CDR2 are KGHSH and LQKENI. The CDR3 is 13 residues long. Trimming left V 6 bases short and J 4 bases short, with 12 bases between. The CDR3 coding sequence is TGTGCCAGCTCTCCCGACAGAGTCTATGGCTACACCTTC. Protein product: CASSPDRVYGYTF.

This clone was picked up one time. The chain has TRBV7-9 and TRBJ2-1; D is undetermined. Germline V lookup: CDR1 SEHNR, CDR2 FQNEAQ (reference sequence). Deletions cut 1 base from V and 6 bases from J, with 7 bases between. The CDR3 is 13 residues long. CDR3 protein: CASSLGSFNEQFF. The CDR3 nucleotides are TGTGCCAGCAGCTTAGGTAGTTTCAATGAGCAGTTCTTC.

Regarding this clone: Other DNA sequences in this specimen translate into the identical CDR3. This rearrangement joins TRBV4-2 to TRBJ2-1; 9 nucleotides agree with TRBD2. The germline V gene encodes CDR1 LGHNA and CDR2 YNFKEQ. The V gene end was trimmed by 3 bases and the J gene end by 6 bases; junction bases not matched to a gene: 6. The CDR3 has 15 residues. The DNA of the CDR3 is TGTGCCAGCAGCCAGGAGGCGGGAGGGCCCAATGAGCAGTTCTTC. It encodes CASSQEAGGPNEQFF.

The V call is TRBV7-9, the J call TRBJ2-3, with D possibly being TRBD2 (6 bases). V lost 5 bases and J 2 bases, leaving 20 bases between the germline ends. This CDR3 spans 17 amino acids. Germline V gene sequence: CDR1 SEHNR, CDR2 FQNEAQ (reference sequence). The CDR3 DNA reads TGTGCCAGCAGCGCCACTCCCTCGGGGGTTCCCACAGATACGCAGTATTTT. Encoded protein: CASSATPSGVPTDTQYF.

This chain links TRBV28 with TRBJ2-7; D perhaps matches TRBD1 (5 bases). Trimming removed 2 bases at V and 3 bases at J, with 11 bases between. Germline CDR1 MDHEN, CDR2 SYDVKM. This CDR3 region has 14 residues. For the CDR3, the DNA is TGTGCCAGCAGTTTAAGCAGGGTGCGCTACGAGCAGTACTTC. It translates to CASSLSRVRYEQYF.

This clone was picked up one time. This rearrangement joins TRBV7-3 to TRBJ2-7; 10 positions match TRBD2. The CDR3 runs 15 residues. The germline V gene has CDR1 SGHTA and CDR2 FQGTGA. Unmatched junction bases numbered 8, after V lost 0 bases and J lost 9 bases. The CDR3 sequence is CASSLTGTSVTGQYF. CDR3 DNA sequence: TGTGCCAGCAGCTTAACCGGGACTAGCGTCACGGGGCAGTACTTC.

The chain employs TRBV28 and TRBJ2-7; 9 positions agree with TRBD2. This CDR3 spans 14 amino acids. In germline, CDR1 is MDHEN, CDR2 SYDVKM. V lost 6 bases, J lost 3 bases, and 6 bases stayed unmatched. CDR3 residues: CASRSGRSYYEQYF. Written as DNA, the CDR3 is TGTGCCAGCAGGAGCGGGAGGAGCTACTACGAGCAGTACTTC. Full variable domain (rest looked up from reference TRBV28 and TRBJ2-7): DVKVTQSSRYLVKRTGEKVFLECVQDMDHENMFWYRQDPGLGLRLIYFSYDVKMKEKGDIPEGYSVSREKKERFSLILESASTNQTSMYLCASRSGRSYYEQYFGPGTRLTVT.

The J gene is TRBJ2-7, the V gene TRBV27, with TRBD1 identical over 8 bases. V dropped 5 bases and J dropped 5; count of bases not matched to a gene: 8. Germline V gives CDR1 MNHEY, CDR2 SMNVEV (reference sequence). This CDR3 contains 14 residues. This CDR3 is CASSPDRVGHEQYF. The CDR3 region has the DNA TGTGCCAGCAGTCCGGACAGGGTCGGCCACGAGCAGTACTTC.

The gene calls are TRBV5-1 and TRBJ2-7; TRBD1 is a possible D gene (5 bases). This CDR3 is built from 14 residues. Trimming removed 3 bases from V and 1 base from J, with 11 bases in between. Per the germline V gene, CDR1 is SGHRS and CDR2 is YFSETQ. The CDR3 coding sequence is TGCGCCAGCAGCTCAGGGCTCACGTCCTACGAGCAGTACTTC. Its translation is CASSSGLTSYEQYF.

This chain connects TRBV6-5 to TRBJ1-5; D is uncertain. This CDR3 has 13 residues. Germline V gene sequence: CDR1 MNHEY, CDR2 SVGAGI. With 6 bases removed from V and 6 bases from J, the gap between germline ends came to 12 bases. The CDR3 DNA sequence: TGTGCCAGCAGGTCCCCCCTCGGTCAGCCCCAGCATTTT. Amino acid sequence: CASRSPLGQPQHF.

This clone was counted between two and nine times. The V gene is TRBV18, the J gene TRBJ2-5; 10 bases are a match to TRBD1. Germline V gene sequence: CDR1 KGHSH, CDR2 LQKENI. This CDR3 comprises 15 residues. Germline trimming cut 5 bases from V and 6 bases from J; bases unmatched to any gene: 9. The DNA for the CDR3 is TGTGCCAGCTCAGAGGGACAGGGGAGTCTTAAGACCCAGTACTTC. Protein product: CASSEGQGSLKTQYF.

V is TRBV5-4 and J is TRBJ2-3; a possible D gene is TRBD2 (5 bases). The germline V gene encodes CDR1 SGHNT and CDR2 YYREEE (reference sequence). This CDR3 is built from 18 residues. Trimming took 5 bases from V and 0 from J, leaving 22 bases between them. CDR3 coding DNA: TGTGCCAGCAGGGCGGACTGGACCGGGTTCACTAGCACAGATACGCAGTATTTT. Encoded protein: CASRADWTGFTSTDTQYF.

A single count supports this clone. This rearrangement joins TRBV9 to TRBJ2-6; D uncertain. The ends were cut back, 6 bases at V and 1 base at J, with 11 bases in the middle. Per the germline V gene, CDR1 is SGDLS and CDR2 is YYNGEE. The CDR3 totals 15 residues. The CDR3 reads CASTTPLSGANVLTF. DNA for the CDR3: TGTGCCAGCACCACTCCTCTATCTGGGGCCAACGTCCTGACTTTC.

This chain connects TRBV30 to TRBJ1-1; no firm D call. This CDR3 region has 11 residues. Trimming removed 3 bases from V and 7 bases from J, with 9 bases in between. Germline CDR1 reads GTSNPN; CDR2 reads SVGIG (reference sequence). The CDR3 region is CAWSHQNEAFF. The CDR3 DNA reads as TGTGCCTGGAGCCATCAGAATGAAGCTTTCTTT.

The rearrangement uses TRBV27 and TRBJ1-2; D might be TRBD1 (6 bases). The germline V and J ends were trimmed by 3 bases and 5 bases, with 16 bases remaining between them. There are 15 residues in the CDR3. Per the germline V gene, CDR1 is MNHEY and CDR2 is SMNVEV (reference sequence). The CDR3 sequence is CASSFRDTRGYGYTF. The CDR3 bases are TGTGCCAGCAGTTTTAGGGACACCAGAGGGTATGGCTACACCTTC.

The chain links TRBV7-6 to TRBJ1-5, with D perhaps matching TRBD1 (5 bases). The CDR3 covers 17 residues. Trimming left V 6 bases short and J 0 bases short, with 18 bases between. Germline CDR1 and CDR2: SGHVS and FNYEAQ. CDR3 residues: CASSMGQTVISNQPQHF. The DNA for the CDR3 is TGTGCCAGCAGTATGGGGCAGACAGTAATTAGCAATCAGCCCCAGCATTTT.